The present T cell receptor beta chain was sequenced within a study of PD-1 blockade in classical Hodgkin lymphoma. TCRdb's table, derived via immunoSEQ multiplex PCR, lists solely in-frame clones and lacks some. Of some 30,000 clones listed, about 93% were seen once; the top ten hold about 0.31%. The CDR3 has 14 amino acids. The germline gives CDR1 SNHLY, CDR2 FYNNEI. The V and J ends lost 4 bases and 5 bases, in that order; junction bases with no gene match: 1. Comment on this clone: Its target is unknown.

Study observations and caveats: As was reported, newly diagnosed patients showed lower baseline TCR diversity than healthy donors did.

Time point specified: cycle 4 day 1 (C4D1), after more than five weeks of nivolumab. In every patient, relapse followed autologous stem cell transplantation, while exposure to brentuximab vedotin differed. Thawed PBMCs underwent magnetic negative selection to yield purified CD4+ T cells. The chain joins TRBV2 to TRBJ2-5; 13 nucleotides agree with TRBD2. The clonotype originates from a human donor with classical Hodgkin lymphoma. The input for sequencing was CD4+ T cells from blood, taken before the fourth cycle of nivolumab. Written as DNA, the CDR3 is TGTGCCAGCAGTGCACTAGCGGGAGGGGAGACCCAGTACTTC. This codes for CASSALAGGETQYF.